This is a list of T cell receptor beta chains from one sample in a study of T cells in Graves' hyperthyroidism and ophthalmopathy. TCRdb reprocessed the multiplex PCR reads with MiXCR, giving one entry per CDR3 protein. The table includes about 640,000 distinct CDR3 sequences, around 21% detected once. The sample was blood. These receptors all stem from a man in his thirties or forties with Graves' ophthalmopathy. Each CDR3 is given with its conserved first and last residue. A D gene is named only where the DNA matches it firmly. Clone size is shown for a subset of rows, as once, few, many or a class of expanded clone.

CDR3 DNA	CDR3 protein	clone size	J gene	V gene	D gene
TGTGCCAGCAGCCAACAGGGGGCGCCGATAACTGAAGCTTTCTTT	CASSQQGAPITEAFF	many	TRBJ1-1	TRBV3-1	TRBD1
TGTGCCAGCAGCTTACGGGAGTTGTTAGATACGCAGTATTTT	CASSLRELLDTQYF	.	TRBJ2-3	TRBV7-9	.
TGTGCCAGCACCCCCCGTGCGGGACAGGGTTACTACGAGCAGTACTTC	CASTPRAGQGYYEQYF	few	TRBJ2-7	TRBV6-1	TRBD1
TGTGCCAGCAGTGGGGCCCTGGGACATCGGTCTGGAGCTTTCTTT	CASSGALGHRSGAFF	many	TRBJ1-1	TRBV2	.
TGCAGTGCTAGCCCGGGACACCGGAACACTGAAGCTTTCTTT	CSASPGHRNTEAFF	many	TRBJ1-1	TRBV20-1	.
TGTGCCAGCAGTTTAGGGACAGGAGGTCAAGAGACCCAGTACTTC	CASSLGTGGQETQYF	many	TRBJ2-5	TRBV28	TRBD1
TGTGCCAGCACCCTCGGGATTAGCTCCTACGAGCAGTACTTC	CASTLGISSYEQYF	.	TRBJ2-7	TRBV7-8	.
TGTGCCACCAGAGGGAGGACAGAGGAGACCCAGTACTTC	CATRGRTEETQYF	.	TRBJ2-5	TRBV15	.
TGTGCCAGCAGTTACGTATATCAGCCCCAGCATTTT	CASSYVYQPQHF	.	TRBJ1-5	TRBV6-5	.
TGTGCCAGCAGTGAAGGACTAGCGGGAGGACTTGTCTACAATGAGCAGTTCTTC	CASSEGLAGGLVYNEQFF	few	TRBJ2-1	TRBV2	TRBD2
TGCGCCAGCAGCCAAGATCCTCCTAGCGCGACAGGTAGGGAGCAGTTCTTC	CASSQDPPSATGREQFF	once	TRBJ2-1	TRBV5-5	.
TGCAGCGTTGAAGCAGGGGGCACAGATACGCAGTATTTT	CSVEAGGTDTQYF	.	TRBJ2-3	TRBV29-1	.
TGTGCCAGCAGAGACGACAGGGAATATCAGCCCCAGCATTTT	CASRDDREYQPQHF	few	TRBJ1-5	TRBV6-1	TRBD1
TGCAGTGCTAGAGATTTCAGATACACTGAAGCTTTCTTT	CSARDFRYTEAFF	many	TRBJ1-1	TRBV20-1	.
TGTGCCAGCAGTGTCGCGGCGGGCAGCTCTGTTTCTGGGGCCAACGTCCTGACTTTC	CASSVAAGSSVSGANVLTF	many	TRBJ2-6	TRBV28	.
TGTGCCAGCAGTTCCAACTCCGGTCAGCCCCAGCATTTT	CASSSNSGQPQHF	.	TRBJ1-5	TRBV6-1	.
TGCAGTGCTAGAGTGGTCGGGGACCGGAGGGGGGAGCAGTACTTC	CSARVVGDRRGEQYF	many	TRBJ2-7	TRBV20-1	.
TGTGCCAGCAGCTTAGGGACAGGGGGCGGCGGGTCCTCCTACAATGAGCAGTTCTTC	CASSLGTGGGGSSYNEQFF	many	TRBJ2-1	TRBV7-9	TRBD1
TGTGCCAGCAGTCCCGGACTAGCGGGAGTTTTCTACAATGAGCAGTTCTTC	CASSPGLAGVFYNEQFF	few	TRBJ2-1	TRBV6-2/TRBV6-3	TRBD2
TGCGCCAGCAGCCAAGCGTACGGGGCGGCAACTGGAGCTTTCTTT	CASSQAYGAATGAFF	.	TRBJ1-1	TRBV4-3	.
TGTGCCAGTAGGGTCGACGGGGGTAACAATCAGCCCCAGCATTTT	CASRVDGGNNQPQHF	.	TRBJ1-5	TRBV19	.
TGTGCCAGCAGTCAGCGACGGGGGGTACTCAATGAGCAGTTCTTC	CASSQRRGVLNEQFF	once	TRBJ2-1	TRBV2	TRBD2
TGCAGTGCTAGGGGCCCGGGACAGGGTAGACAGCCCCAGCATTTT	CSARGPGQGRQPQHF	.	TRBJ1-5	TRBV20-1	TRBD1
TGTGCCAGCTCACCAGCGGACGTTAGGGACTATGGCTACACCTTC	CASSPADVRDYGYTF	many	TRBJ1-2	TRBV18	.